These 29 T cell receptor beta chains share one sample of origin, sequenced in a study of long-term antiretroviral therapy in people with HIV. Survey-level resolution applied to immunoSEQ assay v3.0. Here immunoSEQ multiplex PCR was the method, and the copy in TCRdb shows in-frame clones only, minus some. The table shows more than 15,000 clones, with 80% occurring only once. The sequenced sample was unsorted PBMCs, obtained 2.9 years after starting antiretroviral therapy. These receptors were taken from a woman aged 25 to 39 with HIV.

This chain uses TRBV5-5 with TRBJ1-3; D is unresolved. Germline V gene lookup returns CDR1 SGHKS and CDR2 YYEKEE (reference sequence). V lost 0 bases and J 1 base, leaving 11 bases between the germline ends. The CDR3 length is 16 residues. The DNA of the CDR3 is TGTGCCAGCAGCTTGGGAGGGAACCTTTCTGGAAACACCATATATTTT. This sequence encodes CASSLGGNLSGNTIYF.

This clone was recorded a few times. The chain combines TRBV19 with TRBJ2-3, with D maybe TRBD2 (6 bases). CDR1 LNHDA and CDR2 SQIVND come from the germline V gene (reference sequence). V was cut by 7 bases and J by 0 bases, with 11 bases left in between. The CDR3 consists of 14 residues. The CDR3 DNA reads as TGTGCCAGTAAATTGGAGGGGAGCACAGATACGCAGTATTTT. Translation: CASKLEGSTDTQYF.

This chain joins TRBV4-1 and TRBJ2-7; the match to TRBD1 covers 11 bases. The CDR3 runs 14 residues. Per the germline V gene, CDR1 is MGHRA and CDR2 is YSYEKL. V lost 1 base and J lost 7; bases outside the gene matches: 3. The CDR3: CASSQGTGGLEQYF. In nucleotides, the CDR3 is TGCGCCAGCAGCCAAGGGACAGGGGGCTTGGAGCAGTACTTC.

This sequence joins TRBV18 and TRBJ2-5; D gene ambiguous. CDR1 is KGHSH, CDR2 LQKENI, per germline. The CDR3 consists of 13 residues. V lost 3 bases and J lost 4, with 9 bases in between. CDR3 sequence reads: CASSPLSGETQYF. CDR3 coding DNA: TGTGCCAGCTCACCTCTTTCGGGAGAGACCCAGTACTTC.

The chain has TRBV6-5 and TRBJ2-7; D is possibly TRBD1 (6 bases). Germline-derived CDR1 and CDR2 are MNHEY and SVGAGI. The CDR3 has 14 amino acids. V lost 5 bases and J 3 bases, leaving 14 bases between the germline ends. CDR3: CASSAGTSYYEQYF. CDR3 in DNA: TGTGCCAGCAGTGCCGGGACATCGTACTACGAGCAGTACTTC.

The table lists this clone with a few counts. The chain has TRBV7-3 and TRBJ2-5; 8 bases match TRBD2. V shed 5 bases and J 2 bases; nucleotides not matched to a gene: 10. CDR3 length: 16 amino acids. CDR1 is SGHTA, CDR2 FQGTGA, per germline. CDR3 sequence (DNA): TGTGCCAGCAGCGAAACCGGACTAGCACGGCAAGAGACCCAGTACTTC. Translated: CASSETGLARQETQYF. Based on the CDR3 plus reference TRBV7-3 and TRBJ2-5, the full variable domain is GAGVSQTPSNKVTEKGKYVELRCDPISGHTALYWYRQSLGQGPEFLIYFQGTGAADDSGLPNDRFFAVRPEGSVSTLKIQRTERGDSAVYLCASSETGLARQETQYFGPGTRLLVL.

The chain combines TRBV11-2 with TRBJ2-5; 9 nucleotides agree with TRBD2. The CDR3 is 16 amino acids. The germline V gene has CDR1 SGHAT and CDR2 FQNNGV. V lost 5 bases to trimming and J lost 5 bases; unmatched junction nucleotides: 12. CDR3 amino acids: CASSQLGGGAWETQYF. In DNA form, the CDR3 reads TGTGCCAGCAGCCAGCTGGGCGGGGGGGCCTGGGAGACCCAGTACTTC.

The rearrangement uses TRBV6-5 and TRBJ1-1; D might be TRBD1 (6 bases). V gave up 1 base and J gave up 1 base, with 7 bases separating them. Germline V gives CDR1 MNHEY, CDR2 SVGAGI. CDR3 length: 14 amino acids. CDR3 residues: CASSYLGGNTEAFF. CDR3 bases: TGTGCCAGCAGTTACTTAGGGGGGAACACTGAAGCTTTCTTT.

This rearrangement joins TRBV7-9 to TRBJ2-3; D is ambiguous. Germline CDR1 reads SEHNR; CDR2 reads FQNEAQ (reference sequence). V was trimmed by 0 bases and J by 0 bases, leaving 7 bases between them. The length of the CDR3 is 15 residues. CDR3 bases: TGTGCCAGCAGCTTAGCGACTCTTAGCACAGATACGCAGTATTTT. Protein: CASSLATLSTDTQYF.

The CDR3 region is CSVEQVLAETQYF. CDR3 nucleotides: TGCAGCGTAGAACAGGTATTAGCGGAGACCCAGTACTTC. The V gene is TRBV29-1, the J gene TRBJ2-5, with D tentatively TRBD1 or TRBD2 (5 bases each). CDR1 SQVTM and CDR2 ANQGSEA come from the germline V gene. This CDR3 region has 13 residues. Trimming left V 6 bases short and J 5 bases short, with 16 bases between.

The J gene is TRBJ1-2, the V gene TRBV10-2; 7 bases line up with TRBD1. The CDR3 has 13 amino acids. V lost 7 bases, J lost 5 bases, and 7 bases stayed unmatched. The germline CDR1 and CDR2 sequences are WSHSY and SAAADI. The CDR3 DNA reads TGCGCCAGCAAGAGTGGACAGGTGTATGGCTACACCTTC. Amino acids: CASKSGQVYGYTF.

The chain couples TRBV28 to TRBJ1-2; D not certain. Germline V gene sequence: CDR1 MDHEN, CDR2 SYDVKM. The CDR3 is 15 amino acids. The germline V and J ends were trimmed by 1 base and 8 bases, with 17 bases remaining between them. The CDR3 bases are TGTGCCAGCAGTTTATTCTCCCCGGCATCCCAAGGCTACACCTTC. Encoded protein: CASSLFSPASQGYTF.

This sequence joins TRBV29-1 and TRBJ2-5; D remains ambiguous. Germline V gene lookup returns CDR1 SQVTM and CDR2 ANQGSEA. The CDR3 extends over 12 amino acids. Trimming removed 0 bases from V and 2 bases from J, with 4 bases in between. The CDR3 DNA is TGCAGCGTTGAAGACGGGCAAGAGACCCAGTACTTC. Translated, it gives CSVEDGQETQYF. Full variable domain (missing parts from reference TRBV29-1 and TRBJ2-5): SAVISQKPSRDICQRGTSLTIQCQVDSQVTMMFWYRQQPGQSLTLIATANQGSEATYESGFVIDKFPISRPNLTFSTLTVSNMSPEDSSIYLCSVEDGQETQYFGPGTRLLVL.

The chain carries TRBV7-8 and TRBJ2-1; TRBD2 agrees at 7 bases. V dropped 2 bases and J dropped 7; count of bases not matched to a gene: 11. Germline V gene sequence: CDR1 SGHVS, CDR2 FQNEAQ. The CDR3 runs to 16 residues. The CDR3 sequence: CASSLLGGLILNEQFF. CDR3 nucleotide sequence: TGTGCCAGCAGCTTACTGGGGGGACTAATTTTAAATGAGCAGTTCTTC.

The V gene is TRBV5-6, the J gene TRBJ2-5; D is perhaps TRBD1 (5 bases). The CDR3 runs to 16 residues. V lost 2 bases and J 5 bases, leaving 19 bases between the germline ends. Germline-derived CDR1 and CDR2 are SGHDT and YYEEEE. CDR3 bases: TGTGCCAGCAGCTTTGGCCAGGGAATTCTTTTCGAGACCCAGTACTTC. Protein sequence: CASSFGQGILFETQYF.

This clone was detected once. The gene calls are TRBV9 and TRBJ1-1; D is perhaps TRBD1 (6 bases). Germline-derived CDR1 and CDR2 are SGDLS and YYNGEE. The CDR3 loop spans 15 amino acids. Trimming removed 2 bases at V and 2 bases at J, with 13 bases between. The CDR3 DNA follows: TGTGCCAGCAGCGTGGGGGGGGCATTCAACACTGAAGCTTTCTTT. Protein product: CASSVGGAFNTEAFF. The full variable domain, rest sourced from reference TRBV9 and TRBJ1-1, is DSGVTQTPKHLITATGQRVTLRCSPRSGDLSVYWYQQSLDQGLQFLIQYYNGEERAKGNILERFSAQQFPDLHSELNLSSLELGDSALYFCASSVGGAFNTEAFFGQGTRLTVV.

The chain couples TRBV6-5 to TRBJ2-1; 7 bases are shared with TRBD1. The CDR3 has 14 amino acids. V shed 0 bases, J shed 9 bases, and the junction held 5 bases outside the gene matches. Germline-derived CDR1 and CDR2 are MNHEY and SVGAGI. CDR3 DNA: TGTGCCAGCAGTTACTCGCGAGGGGGCCGTGAGCAGTTCTTC. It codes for CASSYSRGGREQFF.

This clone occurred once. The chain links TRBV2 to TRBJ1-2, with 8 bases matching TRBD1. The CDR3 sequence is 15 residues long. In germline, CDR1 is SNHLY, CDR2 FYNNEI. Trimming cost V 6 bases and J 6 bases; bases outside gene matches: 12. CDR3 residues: CASRQETKTGDGYTF. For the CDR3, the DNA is TGTGCCAGCAGGCAAGAAACCAAGACAGGGGATGGCTACACCTTC.

CDR3: CASSPGLVSTEAFF. As DNA, the CDR3 is TGTGCCAGCAGCCCGGGACTGGTTTCGACTGAAGCTTTCTTT. V usage is TRBV5-8 and J usage is TRBJ1-1, with D possibly matching TRBD1 (5 bases). The V gene's germline CDR1 is SGHTS and CDR2 YDEGEE. The CDR3 extends over 14 amino acids. V lost 4 bases and J 5 bases, leaving 15 bases between the germline ends.

The CDR3 region has the DNA TGTGCCAGCAGCCCACGCCGGGACAGCTACAATGAGCAGTTCTTC. Amino acid sequence: CASSPRRDSYNEQFF. The V call is TRBV7-2, the J call TRBJ2-1; 7 bases are shared with TRBD1. V shed 5 bases and J 3 bases; nucleotides not matched to a gene: 7. The CDR3 extends over 15 amino acids. CDR1 is SGHTA and CDR2 is FQGNSA in the germline V gene.

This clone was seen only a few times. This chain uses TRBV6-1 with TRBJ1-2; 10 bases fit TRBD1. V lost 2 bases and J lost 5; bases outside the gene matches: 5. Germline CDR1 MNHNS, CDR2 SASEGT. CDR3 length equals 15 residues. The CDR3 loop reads CASSEMGQGHYGYTF. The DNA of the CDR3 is TGTGCCAGCAGTGAAATGGGACAGGGGCATTATGGCTACACCTTC.

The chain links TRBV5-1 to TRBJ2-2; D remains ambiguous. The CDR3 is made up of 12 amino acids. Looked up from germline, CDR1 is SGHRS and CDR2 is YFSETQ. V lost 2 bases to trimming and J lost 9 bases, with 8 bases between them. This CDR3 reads CASSFYGRELFF. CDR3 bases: TGCGCCAGCAGCTTTTACGGACGGGAGCTGTTTTTT.

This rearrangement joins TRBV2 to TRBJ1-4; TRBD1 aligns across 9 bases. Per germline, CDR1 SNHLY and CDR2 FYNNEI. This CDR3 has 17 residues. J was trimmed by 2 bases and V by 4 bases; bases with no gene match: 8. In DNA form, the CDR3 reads TGTGCCAGCAGTGGAGGGACAGGGACTCTCACTAATGAAAAACTGTTTTTT. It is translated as CASSGGTGTLTNEKLFF.

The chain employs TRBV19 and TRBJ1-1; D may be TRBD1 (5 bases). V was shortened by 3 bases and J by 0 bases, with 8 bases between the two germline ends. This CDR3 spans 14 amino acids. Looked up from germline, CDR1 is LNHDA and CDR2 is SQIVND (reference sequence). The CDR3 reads CASSMWGMNTEAFF. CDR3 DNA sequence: TGTGCCAGTAGTATGTGGGGCATGAACACTGAAGCTTTCTTT. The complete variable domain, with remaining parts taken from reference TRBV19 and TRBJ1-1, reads DGGITQSPKYLFRKEGQNVTLSCEQNLNHDAMYWYRQDPGQGLRLIYYSQIVNDFQKGDIAEGYSVSREKKESFPLTVTSAQKNPTAFYLCASSMWGMNTEAFFGQGTRLTVV.

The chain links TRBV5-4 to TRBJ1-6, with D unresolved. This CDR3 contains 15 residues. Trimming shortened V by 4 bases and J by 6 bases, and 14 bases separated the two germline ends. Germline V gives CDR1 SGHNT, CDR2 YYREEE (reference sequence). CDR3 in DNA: TGTGCCAGCAGCCCCTTCCGGAGTTCTAATTCACCCCTCCACTTT. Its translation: CASSPFRSSNSPLHF.

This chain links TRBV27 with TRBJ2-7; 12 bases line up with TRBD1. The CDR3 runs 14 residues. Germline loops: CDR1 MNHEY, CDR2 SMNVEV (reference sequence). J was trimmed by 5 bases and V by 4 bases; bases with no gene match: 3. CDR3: CASSSGTGGNEQYF. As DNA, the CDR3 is TGTGCCAGCAGTTCCGGGACAGGGGGCAACGAGCAGTACTTC.

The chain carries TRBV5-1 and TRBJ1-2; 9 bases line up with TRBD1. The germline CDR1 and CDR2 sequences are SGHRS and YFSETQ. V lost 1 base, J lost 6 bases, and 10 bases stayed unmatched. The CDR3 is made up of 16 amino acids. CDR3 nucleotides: TGCGCCAGCAGCTTGCGTGGACAGGGGATTCGCGATGGCTACACCTTC. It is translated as CASSLRGQGIRDGYTF.

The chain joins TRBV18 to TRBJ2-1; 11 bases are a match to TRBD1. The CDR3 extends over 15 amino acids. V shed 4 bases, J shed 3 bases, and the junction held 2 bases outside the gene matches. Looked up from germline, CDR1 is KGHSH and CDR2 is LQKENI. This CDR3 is CASSLGTGGYNEQFF. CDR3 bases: TGTGCCAGCTCACTCGGGACAGGGGGCTACAATGAGCAGTTCTTC.

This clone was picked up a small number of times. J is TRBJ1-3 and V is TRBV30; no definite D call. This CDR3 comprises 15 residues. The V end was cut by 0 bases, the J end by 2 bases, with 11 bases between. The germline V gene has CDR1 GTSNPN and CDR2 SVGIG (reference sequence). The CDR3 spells CAWSVAGHPGNTIYF. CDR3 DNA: TGTGCCTGGAGTGTAGCCGGGCATCCTGGAAACACCATATATTTT. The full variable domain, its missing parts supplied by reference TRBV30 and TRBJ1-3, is SQTIHQWPATLVQPVGSPLSLECTVEGTSNPNLYWYRQAAGRGLQLLFYSVGIGQISSEVPQNLSASRPQDRQFILSSKKLLLSDSGFYLCAWSVAGHPGNTIYFGEGSWLTVV.